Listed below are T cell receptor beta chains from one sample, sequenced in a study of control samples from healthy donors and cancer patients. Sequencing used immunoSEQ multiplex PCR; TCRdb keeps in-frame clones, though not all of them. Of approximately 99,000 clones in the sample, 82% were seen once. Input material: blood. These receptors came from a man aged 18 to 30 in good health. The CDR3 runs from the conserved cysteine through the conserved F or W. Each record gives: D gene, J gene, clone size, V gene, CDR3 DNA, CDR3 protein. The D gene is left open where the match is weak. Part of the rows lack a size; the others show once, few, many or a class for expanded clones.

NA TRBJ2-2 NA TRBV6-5 TGTGCCAGCAGTTATAGGGGGAACACCGGGGAGCTGTTTTTT CASSYRGNTGELFF
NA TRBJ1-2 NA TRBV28 TGTGCCAGCAGTTTGCCAGGCATCTATGGCTACACCTTC CASSLPGIYGYTF
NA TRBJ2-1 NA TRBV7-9 TGTGCCAGCAGCTTAGCTACAGACTACAATGAGCAGTTCTTC CASSLATDYNEQFF
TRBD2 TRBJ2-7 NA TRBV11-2 TGTGCCAGCAGCTTAAGGACTAGCGGGGGATTCTACGAGCAGTACTTC CASSLRTSGGFYEQYF
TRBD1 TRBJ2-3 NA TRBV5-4 TGTGCCAGCAGCTTGGGGGTTACAGGGGGGAGTGTAACAGATACGCAGTATTTT CASSLGVTGGSVTDTQYF
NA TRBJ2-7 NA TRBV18 TGTGCCAGCTCACCCTGGACTACGAATTCCGAGCAGTACTTC CASSPWTTNSEQYF
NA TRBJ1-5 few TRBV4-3 TGCGCCAGCAGCCAAGTCCGGGCCCCCGGTCAGCCCCAGCATTTT CASSQVRAPGQPQHF
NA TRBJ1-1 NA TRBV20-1 TGCAGTGCTAGTGGGCAGGGAGGGTCTGAAGCTTTCTTT CSASGQGGSEAFF
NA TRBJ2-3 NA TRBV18 TGTGCCAGCTCACCAAGTGAGGCCGATACGCAGTATTTT CASSPSEADTQYF
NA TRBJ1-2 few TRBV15 TGTGCCACCAGCAGGGAACAGGGTCCACGGGGCTATGGCTACACCTTC CATSREQGPRGYGYTF
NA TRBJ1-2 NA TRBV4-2 TGTGCCAGCAGCCAAGAAATGACAGGAGGACTCCTAGTGAATGGCTACACCTTC CASSQEMTGGLLVNGYTF
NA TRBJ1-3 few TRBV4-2 TGTGCCAGCAGCCAAGGCGGTGGAAACACCATATATTTT CASSQGGGNTIYF
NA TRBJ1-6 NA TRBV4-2 TGTGCCAGCAGCCAAGTGTACGAGATTCGAGGTTCACCCCTCCACTTT CASSQVYEIRGSPLHF
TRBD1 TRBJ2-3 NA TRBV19 TGTGCCAGTAGGGGCCAGGGGGCCTGGGATACGCAGTATTTT CASRGQGAWDTQYF
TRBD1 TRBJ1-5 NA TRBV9 TGTGCCAGCAGCGCCGGACAGGGTGGCGGTCAGCCCCAGCATTTT CASSAGQGGGQPQHF
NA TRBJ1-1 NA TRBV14 TGTGCCAGCAGCCAAGAACCCCCTTGGTCAGGGAACACTGAAGCTTTCTTT CASSQEPPWSGNTEAFF
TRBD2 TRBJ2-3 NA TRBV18 TGTGCCAGCTCACCTTTAGCAGCGGGGGGCACAGATACGCAGTATTTT CASSPLAAGGTDTQYF
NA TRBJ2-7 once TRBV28 TGTGCCAGCAGTTTAACGGGCTCCTACGAGCAGTACTTC CASSLTGSYEQYF
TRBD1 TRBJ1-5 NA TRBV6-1 TGTGCCAGCAGTGAGGGCGGAGGGACAGGGGGACAGCCCCAGCATTTT CASSEGGGTGGQPQHF
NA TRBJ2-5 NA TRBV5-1 TGCGCCAGCAGCTTTGGGGAAGTGGAGACCCAGTACTTC CASSFGEVETQYF
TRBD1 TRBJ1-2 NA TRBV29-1 TGCAGCGCTCGAAAGGACAGGGAAAGGGATGGCTACACCTTC CSARKDRERDGYTF
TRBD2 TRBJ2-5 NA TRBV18 TGTGCCAGCTCACCCGGGACTAGCGTTGAGACCCAGTACTTC CASSPGTSVETQYF
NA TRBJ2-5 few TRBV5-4 TGTGCCAGCAGCTTGGGTGGCAGCCTCCAAGAGACCCAGTACTTC CASSLGGSLQETQYF
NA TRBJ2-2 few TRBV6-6 TGTGCCAGCAGTTCGAACCAGGGTAGAACCGGGGAGCTGTTTTTT CASSSNQGRTGELFF